The 6 T cell receptor beta chains below all came from one sample that was sequenced in a study of T cells in Graves' hyperthyroidism and ophthalmopathy. Regions amplified from RNA transcripts were the TCR beta CDR3 regions. The HTBI primer set served for first-round RT-PCR of the TCR CDR3. One entry per CDR3 protein results from TCRdb running MiXCR on the multiplex PCR reads. Here the sample spans 340,000 or so distinct CDR3 sequences, about 18% being singletons. The sequenced material came from blood. The receptors originated from a woman aged 50 to 60 with Graves' hyperthyroidism.

There are a few counts of this clonotype. The CDR3 sequence is CSVDTTGELFF. CDR3 in DNA: TGCAGCGTTGATACCACCGGGGAGCTGTTTTTT. The V gene is TRBV29-1, the J gene TRBJ2-2; D not resolved. The germline V gene has CDR1 SQVTM and CDR2 ANQGSEA. The CDR3 has 11 amino acids. The V and J ends lost 3 bases and 4 bases respectively, with 3 bases between them.

This clonotype came up many times. This chain links TRBV7-8 with TRBJ2-5; a weak D match, TRBD1 (5 bases). The V and J ends lost 1 base and 5 bases respectively, with 17 bases between them. CDR1 SGHVS and CDR2 FQNEAQ come from the germline V gene. This CDR3 has 16 residues. For the CDR3, the DNA is TGTGCCAGCAGCTTAGGCCCCAGGGCTCTTCAGGAGACCCAGTACTTC. It yields the protein CASSLGPRALQETQYF.

A remark on this clonotype: A much larger clone is a single base away; this may be a read error. The chain carries TRBV28 and TRBJ1-3; the match to TRBD1 covers 8 bases. The CDR3 length is 15 residues. Looked up from germline, CDR1 is MDHEN and CDR2 is SYDVKM. The CDR3 bases are TGTGCCAGCAGTATTATACAGGGGGGCGGAAACACCGTATATTTT. The encoded protein is CASSIIQGGGNTVYF.

Only a few counts were recorded for this clonotype. This chain joins TRBV5-4 and TRBJ2-3, with TRBD2 matching 9 bases. CDR3 length equals 18 residues. Germline CDR1 and CDR2: SGHNT and YYREEE (reference sequence). V shed 1 base and J 4 bases; nucleotides not matched to a gene: 13. CDR3 nucleotides: TGTGCCAGCAGCTTGCCCGCGGGAGGGGGGCAGCGGTCAGATACGCAGTATTTT. Residues: CASSLPAGGGQRSDTQYF.

This clonotype was recorded at least ten times. The chain has TRBV3-1 and TRBJ2-3; 11 bases match TRBD2. CDR3 length equals 17 residues. The ends lost 4 bases at V and 5 bases at J; junction bases unmatched: 11. From germline, CDR1 is LGHDT and CDR2 YNNKEL (reference sequence). Here the CDR3 DNA reads TGTGCCAGCAGCCGCCCTCCCGGGACTAGCGGAATAGATACGCAGTATTTT. Its translation: CASSRPPGTSGIDTQYF.

This clonotype was observed at least ten times. The chain combines TRBV20-1 with TRBJ2-5; maybe TRBD1 (6 bases). Looked up from germline, CDR1 is DFQATT and CDR2 is SNEGSKA (reference sequence). The length of the CDR3 is 12 residues. Deletions cut 7 bases from V and 4 bases from J, with 13 bases between. The CDR3 sequence is CSVIPRGETQYF. CDR3 DNA: TGCAGTGTTATACCCAGGGGAGAGACCCAGTACTTC.